The sequence of this TCR beta chain was determined in a study of early T cells in non-severe SARS-CoV-2 infection. V was clipped by 2 bases and J by 5 bases, with 10 bases between them. Germline assignment: CDR1 MNHNS and CDR2 SASEGT. CDR3 length: 14 residues. Unique molecular identifiers were added to individual cDNA molecules. MiXCR was run by TCRdb on the 5' RACE reads, yielding one entry per CDR3 protein. The sample records approximately 38,000 distinct CDR3 sequences, around 4.1% being singletons. Only a few counts were recorded for this clonotype. This chain connects TRBV6-1 to TRBJ1-5; the D gene is possibly TRBD1 (5 bases). Sequencing input: whole blood. The source is an adult who was a healthcare worker with PCR-confirmed SARS-CoV-2 infection or an uninfected control (not recorded which). This chain's CDR3 is CASSEIGGHQPQHF. The CDR3 DNA reads as TGTGCCAGCAGTGAAATCGGGGGACATCAGCCCCAGCATTTT.